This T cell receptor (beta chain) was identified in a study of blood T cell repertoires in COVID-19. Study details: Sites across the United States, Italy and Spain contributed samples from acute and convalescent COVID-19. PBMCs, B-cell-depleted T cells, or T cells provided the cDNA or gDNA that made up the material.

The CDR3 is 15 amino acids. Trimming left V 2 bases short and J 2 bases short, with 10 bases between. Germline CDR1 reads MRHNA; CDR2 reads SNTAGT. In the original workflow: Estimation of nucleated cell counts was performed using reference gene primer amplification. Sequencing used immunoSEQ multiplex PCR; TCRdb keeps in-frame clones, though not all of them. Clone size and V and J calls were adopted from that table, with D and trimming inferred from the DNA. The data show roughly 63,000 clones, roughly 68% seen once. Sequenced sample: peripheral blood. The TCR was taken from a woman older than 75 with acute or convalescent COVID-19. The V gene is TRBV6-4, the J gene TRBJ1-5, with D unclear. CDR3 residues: CASSDGRDRNQPQHF. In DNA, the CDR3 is TGTGCCAGCAGTGACGGTCGAGATCGCAATCAGCCCCAGCATTTT.